This TCR beta chain was identified in a study of T cell changes during pregnancy in multiple sclerosis. Here immunoSEQ multiplex PCR was the method, and the copy in TCRdb shows in-frame clones only, minus some. The sample shows around 56,000 clones, 88% of them seen only once. The sequenced sample was CD4+ T cells from peripheral blood mononuclear cells, obtained in the third trimester of pregnancy. This receptor was obtained from a female donor with multiple sclerosis, enrolled in a pregnancy study.

The CDR3 nucleotides read TGTGCCAGCAGCCCGACTAGTCCCGGGGAGCTGTTTTTT. This gives the protein CASSPTSPGELFF. The V and J genes are TRBV2 and TRBJ2-2, with a possible D match to TRBD2 (6 bases). The CDR3 extends over 13 amino acids. V dropped 6 bases and J dropped 6 bases, with 11 bases sitting between them. The germline CDR1 and CDR2 sequences are SNHLY and FYNNEI.